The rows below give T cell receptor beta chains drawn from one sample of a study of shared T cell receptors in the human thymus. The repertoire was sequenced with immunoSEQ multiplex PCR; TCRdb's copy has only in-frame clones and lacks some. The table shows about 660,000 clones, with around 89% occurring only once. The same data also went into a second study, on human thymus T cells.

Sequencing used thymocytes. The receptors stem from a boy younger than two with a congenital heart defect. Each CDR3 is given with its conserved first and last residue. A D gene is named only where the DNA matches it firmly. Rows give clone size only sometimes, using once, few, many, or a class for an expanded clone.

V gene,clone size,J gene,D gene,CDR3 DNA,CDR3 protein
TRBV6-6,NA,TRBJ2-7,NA,TGTGCCAGCAGTAGAACAGGGAACCCCTACGAGCAGTACTTC,CASSRTGNPYEQYF
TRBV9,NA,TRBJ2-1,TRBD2,TGTGCCAGCAGCGTAGGTCCACGAGGCGGGAGTGGGGATGAGCAGTTCTTC,CASSVGPRGGSGDEQFF
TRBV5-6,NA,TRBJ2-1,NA,TGTGCCAGCAGCTTGGCCGATGAGGCCCGGGACACGGGCCCCAATGAGCAGTTCTTC,CASSLADEARDTGPNEQFF
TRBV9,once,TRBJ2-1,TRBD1,TGTGCCAGCAGCCCCGGACAGGGAGGTTACTACAATGAGCAGTTCTTC,CASSPGQGGYYNEQFF
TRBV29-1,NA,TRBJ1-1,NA,TGCAGCGCCCAGCCGGGGTCGGAGGTCACTGAAGCTTTCTTT,CSAQPGSEVTEAFF
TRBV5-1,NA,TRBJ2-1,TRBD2,TGCGCCAGCAGGGAGGTTGGGGGGGACTACAATGAGCAGTTCTTC,CASREVGGDYNEQFF
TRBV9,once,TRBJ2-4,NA,TGTGCCAGCATCCCCGCCCCACAGGGTTACGCCAAAAACATTCAGTACTTC,CASIPAPQGYAKNIQYF
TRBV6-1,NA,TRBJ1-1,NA,TGTGCCAGCAGTGAATCAGGCGCTGAAGCTTTCTTT,CASSESGAEAFF
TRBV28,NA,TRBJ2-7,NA,TGTGCCAGCAGTTCACGTAGGAGGAGGCTAGCTTTTTCCTACGAGCAGTACTTC,CASSSRRRRLAFSYEQYF
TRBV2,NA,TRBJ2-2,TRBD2,TGTGCCAGCTTGACTAGCGGGATGTACACCGGGGAGCTGTTTTTT,CASLTSGMYTGELFF
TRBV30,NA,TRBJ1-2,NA,TGTGCCTGGAGACCTAGCCGGGTTGAGCGTGGCTACACCTTC,CAWRPSRVERGYTF
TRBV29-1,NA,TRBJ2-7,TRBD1,TGCAGCGGGGGACAGAACTACGAGCAGTACTTC,CSGGQNYEQYF
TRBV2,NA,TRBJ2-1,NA,TGTGCCAGCACCCCGCCAGAAGGGGTAGTCTCCTACAATGAGCAGTTCTTC,CASTPPEGVVSYNEQFF
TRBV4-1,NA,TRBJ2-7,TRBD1,TGCGCCAGCAGCCAGGAGAGGACAGGGAAAAGCTACGAGCAGTACTTC,CASSQERTGKSYEQYF
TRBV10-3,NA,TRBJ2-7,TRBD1,TGTGCCATCAGTGGGGGGGACAGGGGGCTGGCGGGGCCGTACGAGCAGTACTTC,CAISGGDRGLAGPYEQYF
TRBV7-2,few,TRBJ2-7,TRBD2,TGTGCCAGCAGCCCTAGCGGGCTAGCGGGAGGTCCAAGCTCCTACGAGCAGTACTTC,CASSPSGLAGGPSSYEQYF
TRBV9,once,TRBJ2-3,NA,TGTGCCAGCAGCGTAGACGAGGGAACGGGCACAGATACGCAGTATTTT,CASSVDEGTGTDTQYF
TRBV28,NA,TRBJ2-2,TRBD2,TGTGCCAGCAACCTGGGAGGACTAGCCGACGGGGAGCTGTTTTTT,CASNLGGLADGELFF
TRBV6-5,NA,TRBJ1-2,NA,TGTGCCAGCAGTCTAACCCCGGGGGGTCCCTATGGCTACACCTTC,CASSLTPGGPYGYTF
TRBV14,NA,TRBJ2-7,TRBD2,TGTGCCAGCAGCCCGGAGACTAGCGATTCCTACGAGCAGTACTTC,CASSPETSDSYEQYF
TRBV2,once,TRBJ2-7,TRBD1,TGTGCCAGTTCGGACAGGGGGAGCGATAGCTCCTACGAGCAGTACTTC,CASSDRGSDSSYEQYF
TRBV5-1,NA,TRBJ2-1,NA,TGCGCCAGCAGCTTACCGGTATCCTACAATGAGCAGTTCTTC,CASSLPVSYNEQFF
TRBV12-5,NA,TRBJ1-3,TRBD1,TGTGCTAGTGGTTCAGAACAGGCAGGGGGAGGTGGAAACACCATATATTTT,CASGSEQAGGGGNTIYF
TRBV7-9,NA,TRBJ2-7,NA,TGTGCCAGCAGCTTAGCCAGGTACTACGAGCAGTACTTC,CASSLARYYEQYF
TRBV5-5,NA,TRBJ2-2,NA,TGTGCCAGCAGCTTGGGGTCAGGGAACACCGGGGAGCTGTTTTTT,CASSLGSGNTGELFF
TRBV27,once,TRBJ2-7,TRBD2,TGTGCCAGCAGTTTATCGTCGAGCGGGAGTAACAACGAGCAGTACTTC,CASSLSSSGSNNEQYF
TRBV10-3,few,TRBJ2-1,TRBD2,TGTGCCATCAGCGATACGACTAGCGGGCCTCTGGATGAGCAGTTCTTC,CAISDTTSGPLDEQFF
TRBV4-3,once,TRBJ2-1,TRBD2,TGCGCCAGCAGCCAAGATATGGTGGCGGGAGTAAAGGACAATGAGCAGTTCTTC,CASSQDMVAGVKDNEQFF
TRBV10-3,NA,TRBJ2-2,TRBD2,TGTGCCACCAGCGGCCTAGCGGGAAGAAACGGGGAGCTGTTTTTT,CATSGLAGRNGELFF
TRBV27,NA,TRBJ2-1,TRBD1,TGTGCCAGCACCCCGACCGTACAGGGGCCTTACAATGAGCAGTTCTTC,CASTPTVQGPYNEQFF
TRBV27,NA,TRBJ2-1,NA,TGTGCCAGCAGTTGTCAGCGGAGCCAAGATGAGCAGTTCTTC,CASSCQRSQDEQFF
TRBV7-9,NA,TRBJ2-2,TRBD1,TGTGCCAGCAGTTCGCCCCCGGGACAGGGGGTGACCGGGGAGCTGTTTTTT,CASSSPPGQGVTGELFF
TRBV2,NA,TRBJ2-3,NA,TGTGCCAGCAGTGGAAAGGGGCGCACGCAGTATTTT,CASSGKGRTQYF
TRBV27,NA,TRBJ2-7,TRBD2,TGTGCCAGCAGTTTCGGCGGGAGGGGGCCCTCCTACGAGCAGTACTTC,CASSFGGRGPSYEQYF
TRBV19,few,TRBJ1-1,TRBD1,TGTGCCAGTAGGGGCCGTACAGGGGGCGGGACTGAAGCTTTCTTT,CASRGRTGGGTEAFF
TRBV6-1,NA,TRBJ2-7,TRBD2,TGTGCCAGCCAAACCCGTCCTAGCGGCACATACGAGCAGTACTTC,CASQTRPSGTYEQYF
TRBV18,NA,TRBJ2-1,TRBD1,TGTGCCAGCTCACCTCGGACAGGGGGGAGAGGGAATGAGCAGTTCTTC,CASSPRTGGRGNEQFF
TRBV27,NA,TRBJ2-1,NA,TGTGCCAGCAGAGAGGGGCGGGAATACAATGAGCAGTTCTTC,CASREGREYNEQFF
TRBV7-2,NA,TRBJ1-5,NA,TGTGCCAGCACCTTCGTAACGGGGCCCCAGCATTTT,CASTFVTGPQHF
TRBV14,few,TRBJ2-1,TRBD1,TGTGCCAGCAGCTTAGAAGGGACAGGGGGCTATGAGCAGTTCTTC,CASSLEGTGGYEQFF
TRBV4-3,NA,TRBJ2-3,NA,TGCGCCAGCAGCCAAGATGCCGCAGGGGGACTAGTACCCGAATTTAGCACAGATACGCAGTATTTT,CASSQDAAGGLVPEFSTDTQYF
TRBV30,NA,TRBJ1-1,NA,TGTGCCTGGACCTGCCGGCGGCGGCGTAGGGGCATGAACACTGAAGCTTTCTTT,CAWTCRRRRRGMNTEAFF
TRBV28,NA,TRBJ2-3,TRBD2,TGTGCCAGCAGTTCCAGGGTAGCGGGCCCCACAGATACGCAGTATTTT,CASSSRVAGPTDTQYF
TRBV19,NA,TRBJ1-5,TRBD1,TGTGCCAGCACATCCACGAGGGACAGAAATCAGCCCCAGCATTTT,CASTSTRDRNQPQHF
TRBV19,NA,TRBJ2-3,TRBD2,TGTGCCAGTAGCTCGGGACTAGCGGGAGGAAACACAGATACGCAGTATTTT,CASSSGLAGGNTDTQYF
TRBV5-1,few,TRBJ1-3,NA,TGCGCCAGCAGCTTGGATGGCAGGAACTCTGGAAACACCATATATTTT,CASSLDGRNSGNTIYF
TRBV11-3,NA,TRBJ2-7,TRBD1,TGTGCCAGCAGCTTTAGCTTGGGACAGGGGGTGAGCGAGCAGTACTTC,CASSFSLGQGVSEQYF
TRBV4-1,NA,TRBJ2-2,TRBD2,TGCGCCAGCAGCCAAGATGGGGGCCTAGCGGGCCCCACGAACACCGGGGAGCTGTTTTTT,CASSQDGGLAGPTNTGELFF
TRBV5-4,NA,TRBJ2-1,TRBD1,TGTGCCAGCAGCAAAACGGGACAGGACTCCTACAATGAGCAGTTCTTC,CASSKTGQDSYNEQFF
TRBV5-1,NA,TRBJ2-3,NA,TGCGCCAGCAGCTTGGGGGGAGGCACAGATACGCAGTATTTT,CASSLGGGTDTQYF
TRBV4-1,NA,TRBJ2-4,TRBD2,TGCGCCAGCAGCCAAACATCAGAACGGGGACTAGCCTTAGCCAAAAACATTCAGTACTTC,CASSQTSERGLALAKNIQYF
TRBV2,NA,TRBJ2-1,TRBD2,TGTGCCAGCAGAAAATTAGCGGGAGGGCCTTTTAGTGAGCAGTTCTTC,CASRKLAGGPFSEQFF